This passage covers 31 T cell receptor beta chains from one sample sequenced in a study of cytomegalovirus exposure and HLA in healthy donors. The PCR made use of 60 Vbeta and 13 Jbeta primers. Measured with immunoSEQ multiplex PCR; TCRdb has only the in-frame clones, and not every one. The sample contains 70,000 to 100,000 clones, roughly 70% of which appear only once. The sequenced material came from PBMCs. The receptors were sampled from a man aged 50-59 years in good health and CMV-seronegative.

This clone turned up a few times. Other DNA sequences within the sample encode an identical CDR3. J is TRBJ2-7 and V is TRBV2; tentative D call: TRBD1 (5 bases). The CDR3 runs 14 residues. Germline loops: CDR1 SNHLY, CDR2 FYNNEI. The V end was cut by 2 bases, the J end by 0 bases, with 8 bases between. CDR3 nucleotide sequence: TGTGCCAGCAGTGAACAGGGAAGCTCCTACGAGCAGTACGTC. This translates into CASSEQGSSYEQYV.

The chain joins TRBV18 to TRBJ2-1, with a weak D call TRBD2 (6 bases). The CDR3 contains 12 residues. The germline CDR1 and CDR2 sequences are KGHSH and LQKENI. V dropped 2 bases and J dropped 9 bases, with 8 bases sitting between them. This CDR3 reads CASSPGGIEQFF. The CDR3 DNA sequence: TGTGCCAGCTCACCAGGAGGGATTGAGCAGTTCTTC.

This clone was observed a few times. The chain joins TRBV4-2 to TRBJ2-3; D call uncertain. CDR1 and CDR2 from the germline V gene are LGHNA and YNFKEQ. CDR3 size: 16 residues. Trimming cost V 3 bases and J 4 bases, with 17 bases left between them. The chain's CDR3 is CASSHPWLEVPDTQYF. CDR3 nucleotides: TGTGCCAGCAGCCACCCCTGGCTAGAAGTGCCAGATACGCAGTATTTT.

The chain joins TRBV19 to TRBJ1-1; D is ambiguous. The CDR3 extends over 13 amino acids. Trimming took off 3 bases at V and 5 bases at J, with 10 bases between the two ends. Germline CDR1 reads LNHDA; CDR2 reads SQIVND (reference sequence). CDR3 sequence: CASSIGEVTEAFF. CDR3 in DNA: TGTGCCAGTAGTATCGGGGAGGTGACTGAAGCTTTCTTT. Combining the CDR3 with reference TRBV19 and TRBJ1-1 gives the whole variable domain DGGITQSPKYLFRKEGQNVTLSCEQNLNHDAMYWYRQDPGQGLRLIYYSQIVNDFQKGDIAEGYSVSREKKESFPLTVTSAQKNPTAFYLCASSIGEVTEAFFGQGTRLTVV.

This sequence joins TRBV5-1 and TRBJ2-5; 9 bases are shared with TRBD2. V gave up 4 bases and J gave up 2 bases; unmatched junction bases: 9. The CDR3 extends over 16 amino acids. Germline assignment: CDR1 SGHRS and CDR2 YFSETQ. CDR3 nucleotide sequence: TGCGCCAGCAGCCCGGTGGGTACTAGCGGGCAAGAGACCCAGTACTTC. Protein sequence: CASSPVGTSGQETQYF.

This sequence joins TRBV6-4 and TRBJ2-5, with 12 nucleotides matching TRBD2. Unmatched junction bases numbered 3, after V lost 5 bases and J lost 2 bases. Germline lookup yields CDR1 MRHNA and CDR2 SNTAGT. The CDR3 has 15 residues. CDR3 bases: TGTGCCAGCAGTAAGACTAGCGGGGGACAAGAGACCCAGTACTTC. It translates to CASSKTSGGQETQYF.

V is TRBV2 and J is TRBJ2-1; D is possibly TRBD1 (6 bases). Germline values: CDR1 SNHLY, CDR2 FYNNEI. The CDR3 totals 15 residues. Between the trimmed V and J ends, which lost 7 bases and 4 bases, there was a span of 17 bases. The CDR3 is CASNAFQGNYNEQFF. The CDR3 coding sequence is TGTGCCAGCAATGCCTTCCAGGGGAATTACAATGAGCAGTTCTTC.

The chain has TRBV10-3 and TRBJ2-2; 14 bases match TRBD2. Germline V gene data show CDR1 as ENHRY and CDR2 as SYGVKD. The J segment lost 6 bases and the V segment lost 3 bases, leaving 6 bases of the junction unmatched. CDR3 length equals 17 residues. The DNA of the CDR3 is TGTGCCATCAGTGATGCGGGACTAGCGGGGGTGGCCGGGGAGCTGTTTTTT. This gives the protein CAISDAGLAGVAGELFF.

The chain is built from TRBV5-1 and TRBJ2-7; a weak D match, TRBD1 (6 bases). The length of the CDR3 is 13 residues. The V and J ends lost 3 bases and 6 bases respectively, with 13 bases between them. Germline assignment: CDR1 SGHRS and CDR2 YFSETQ. The chain's CDR3 is CASSYITGTEQYF. The CDR3 coding sequence is TGCGCCAGCAGCTACATAACAGGGACCGAGCAGTACTTC.

The CDR3 DNA sequence: TGTGCCAGCAGCTATAGCGGGAGCACAGATACGCAGTATTTT. The encoded protein is CASSYSGSTDTQYF. This sequence joins TRBV9 and TRBJ2-3; 7 bases map to TRBD2. The CDR3 spans 14 residues. Unmatched junction bases numbered 2, after V lost 4 bases and J lost 0 bases. Germline CDR1 SGDLS, CDR2 YYNGEE.

This clone has more than one count but fewer than ten. The chain has TRBV5-4 and TRBJ1-2, with TRBD1 as a possible D gene (5 bases). V lost 0 bases and J lost 5, with 14 bases in between. Germline-derived CDR1 and CDR2 are SGHNT and YYREEE (reference sequence). The CDR3 has 15 residues. CDR3 coding DNA: TGTGCCAGCAGCTTGGGAGGGACCAGCGGGTATGGCTACACCTTC. It codes for CASSLGGTSGYGYTF.

For the CDR3, the DNA is TGTGCCAGTAGGGAACAGGGGCGCGGTGAAAAACTGTTTTTT. Encoded protein: CASREQGRGEKLFF. The chain uses TRBV19 and TRBJ1-4; 7 bases match TRBD1. The germline V gene has CDR1 LNHDA and CDR2 SQIVND (reference sequence). CDR3 length: 14 residues. J lost 7 bases, V lost 6 bases, and 8 bases had no gene match.

This clone was detected only a few times. The chain couples TRBV7-2 to TRBJ1-4; 7 bases agree with TRBD1. Trimming took 5 bases from V and 4 from J; bases not matched to a gene: 10. CDR3 length: 16 residues. The V gene's germline CDR1 is SGHTA and CDR2 FQGNSA. The CDR3: CASSLITGAYNEKLFF. Written as DNA, the CDR3 is TGTGCCAGCAGCCTTATTACAGGGGCCTATAATGAAAAACTGTTTTTT.

The chain is built from TRBV10-3 and TRBJ2-7, with 9 bases that match TRBD2. V lost 7 bases to trimming and J lost 4 bases; unmatched junction nucleotides: 8. The germline V gene has CDR1 ENHRY and CDR2 SYGVKD. The CDR3 length is 14 residues. Here the CDR3 reads CAINKTSGYYEQYV. The CDR3 DNA follows: TGTGCCATCAACAAGACTAGCGGATATTACGAGCAGTACGTC.

The V gene is TRBV5-8, the J gene TRBJ2-4; 8 bases line up with TRBD2. The trim removed 0 bases at V and 0 bases at J, leaving 5 bases unmatched. Germline CDR1 is SGHTS and CDR2 is YDEGEE. CDR3 length: 17 residues. CDR3 region: CASSLELAVLAKNIQYF. The CDR3 DNA reads TGTGCCAGCAGCTTGGAACTAGCGGTACTAGCCAAAAACATTCAGTACTTC.

A word on this clone: The same CDR3 is also encoded by other DNA sequences in this sample. The J gene is TRBJ2-3, the V gene TRBV5-1; 7 bases map to TRBD1. Looked up from germline, CDR1 is SGHRS and CDR2 is YFSETQ. Trimming removed 0 bases from V and 4 bases from J; junction bases left unmatched: 2. There are 14 residues in the CDR3. In nucleotides, the CDR3 is TGCGCCAGCAGCTTGGGGCAGGGGGCAGATACGCAGTATTTT. It is translated as CASSLGQGADTQYF.

This rearrangement joins TRBV25-1 to TRBJ2-3; D gene uncertain. CDR3 length equals 13 residues. Trimming took off 5 bases at V and 2 bases at J, with 8 bases between the two ends. Germline-derived CDR1 and CDR2 are MGHDK and SYGVNS. The CDR3 nucleotides are TGTGCCAGCAGTCCACACACCACAGATACGCAGTATTTT. Its protein is CASSPHTTDTQYF.

The chain is built from TRBV6-5 and TRBJ1-4; tentative D call: TRBD1 (6 bases). The V and J ends lost 6 bases and 4 bases respectively, with 12 bases between them. This CDR3 has 14 residues. Looked up from germline, CDR1 is MNHEY and CDR2 is SVGAGI. This CDR3 is CASRSTGRNEKLFF. The DNA of the CDR3 is TGTGCCAGCAGGTCGACAGGCCGTAATGAAAAACTGTTTTTT.

This clone has a handful of counts. The CDR3 bases are TGTGCCAGCAGTTGGGACAGGGTCCAAGAGACCCAGTACTTC. Amino acids: CASSWDRVQETQYF. This chain connects TRBV6-1 to TRBJ2-5; 9 nucleotides match TRBD1. Trimming cost V 5 bases and J 1 base; bases outside gene matches: 2. Germline V gene lookup returns CDR1 MNHNS and CDR2 SASEGT. There are 14 residues in the CDR3.

This clone was detected a few times. The chain recombines TRBV6-6 with TRBJ2-1; 14 bases align to TRBD2. This CDR3 is 14 amino acids long. Per germline, CDR1 MNHNY and CDR2 SVGAGI (reference sequence). Unmatched junction bases numbered 2, after V lost 7 bases and J lost 6 bases. The DNA for the CDR3 is TGTGCCAGCACCGGGACTAGCGGGAGCAATGAGCAGTTCTTC. Protein sequence: CASTGTSGSNEQFF.

The rearrangement links TRBV29-1 to TRBJ2-3; 7 bases fit TRBD2. The V gene end was trimmed by 7 bases and the J gene end by 5 bases; junction bases not matched to a gene: 9. CDR3 length: 13 amino acids. Germline values: CDR1 SQVTM, CDR2 ANQGSEA. The CDR3 DNA follows: TGCAGCGCTGAGCGGGGTGGTGTAGATACGCAGTATTTT. Encoded protein: CSAERGGVDTQYF.

This chain links TRBV6-1 with TRBJ1-5, with a tentative D call TRBD1 (5 bases). V gave up 5 bases and J gave up 5 bases, with 10 bases separating them. CDR1 MNHNS and CDR2 SASEGT come from the germline V gene. CDR3 length: 13 residues. DNA for the CDR3: TGTGCCAGCAGTAGGTCCAGGGATCAGCCCCAGCATTTT. This translates into CASSRSRDQPQHF.

As regards this clone: One end of the junction is discordant with germline, which a read error may explain. Other DNA sequences in the sample encode the same CDR3. The V gene is TRBV5-1, the J gene TRBJ1-6, with 9 bases matching TRBD1. CDR3 length: 16 amino acids. In germline, CDR1 is SGHRS, CDR2 YFSETQ. CDR3 region: CASSLLPGQGLSPLHF. DNA of the CDR3: TGCGCCAGCAGCCTCTTACCGGGACAGGGACTTTCACCCCTCCATTTT.

In its sample, this clone was seen a few times. This rearrangement joins TRBV6-6 to TRBJ2-1, with a tentative D call TRBD2 (5 bases). The CDR3 contains 13 residues. Germline CDR1 reads MNHNY; CDR2 reads SVGAGI (reference sequence). The germline V and J ends were trimmed by 7 bases and 9 bases, with 16 bases remaining between them. Written as DNA, the CDR3 is TGTGCCAGCACGAGGGCCCGGGCGGTTGAGCAGTTCTTC. This sequence encodes CASTRARAVEQFF.

The V gene is TRBV5-1, the J gene TRBJ2-3; 7 bases agree with TRBD1. Germline V gene lookup returns CDR1 SGHRS and CDR2 YFSETQ. With V trimmed by 2 bases and J by 5 bases, 5 bases remained unmatched. The CDR3 covers 14 residues. CDR3 sequence: CASSFGTEGDTQYF. The CDR3 DNA sequence: TGCGCCAGCAGCTTTGGGACAGAAGGAGATACGCAGTATTTT.

The chain carries TRBV5-1 and TRBJ2-1; unclear D gene. Trimming left V 4 bases short and J 4 bases short, with 9 bases between. This CDR3 spans 13 amino acids. Germline V CDR1 and CDR2: SGHRS, YFSETQ. CDR3 sequence (DNA): TGCGCCAGCAGCCCGGAGAGTTACAATGAGCAGTTCTTC. Its protein product is CASSPESYNEQFF.

This clone occurred a few times. The V gene is TRBV10-3, the J gene TRBJ1-1; 12 bases are shared with TRBD1. With V trimmed by 6 bases and J by 3 bases, 5 bases remained unmatched. This CDR3 has 15 amino acids. Germline loops: CDR1 ENHRY, CDR2 SYGVKD. The CDR3, as DNA: TGTGCCATCAGCCCGGGACAGGGGGCGGACACTGAAGCTTTCTTT. Its translation is CAISPGQGADTEAFF.

This chain connects TRBV5-4 to TRBJ2-7; 7 bases agree with TRBD1. The ends lost 4 bases at V and 4 bases at J; junction bases unmatched: 8. The CDR3 is made up of 14 amino acids. CDR1 and CDR2 from the germline V gene are SGHNT and YYREEE (reference sequence). DNA for the CDR3: TGTGCCAGCAGCAGAAGACAGGGATCGTACGAGCAGTACTTC. It translates to CASSRRQGSYEQYF.

V is TRBV25-1 and J is TRBJ1-3; D gene uncertain. This CDR3 is 15 amino acids long. The germline CDR1 and CDR2 sequences are MGHDK and SYGVNS. Trimming removed 6 bases at V and 4 bases at J, with 16 bases between. CDR3 coding DNA: TGTGCCAGCAGATCCTACTCCTCCGAGGGAAACACCATATATTTT. Amino acid sequence: CASRSYSSEGNTIYF.

The rearrangement links TRBV5-1 to TRBJ2-1, with TRBD2 identical over 12 bases. The germline V gene has CDR1 SGHRS and CDR2 YFSETQ. V shed 1 base and J 6 bases; nucleotides not matched to a gene: 8. CDR3 length: 17 amino acids. The CDR3 here is CASSLQPLAGGFNEQFF. Here the CDR3 DNA reads TGCGCCAGCAGCTTGCAACCCCTAGCGGGAGGGTTCAATGAGCAGTTCTTC.

V gene TRBV5-1 combines with J gene TRBJ2-3; 9 bases agree with TRBD2. The CDR3 is 15 amino acids. V was pared by 3 bases and J by 3 bases, with 5 bases of the junction left unmatched. Germline-derived CDR1 and CDR2 are SGHRS and YFSETQ. Here the CDR3 reads CASSSGTSRTDTQYF. CDR3 nucleotide sequence: TGCGCCAGCAGCTCGGGGACTAGCAGGACAGATACGCAGTATTTT.